This TCR beta chain was documented in a study of OX40 agonist ivuxolimab in advanced cancers. V dropped 0 bases and J dropped 0 bases, with 6 bases sitting between them. Germline CDR1 reads SGHRS; CDR2 reads YFSETQ. CDR3 length: 14 amino acids. Method: immunoSEQ multiplex PCR; TCRdb's copy keeps in-frame clones and lacks some. Among fewer than 30,000 clones listed, 85% were seen once. Autoimmune disease history or systemic immunosuppression led to patients being barred. This specimen was CD4+ or CD8+ T cells sorted from blood, taken in a trial of the OX40 agonist ivuxolimab. The rearrangement links TRBV5-1 to TRBJ1-2, with D unresolved. This receptor was obtained from an adult with an advanced solid tumor such as melanoma, head and neck, liver or kidney cancer. The CDR3 bases are TGCGCCAGCAGCTTGGAGAGTACTAACTATGGCTACACCTTC. Amino acids: CASSLESTNYGYTF.